A selection of T cell receptor beta chains follows, all from one sample in a study of T cell repertoires in cytomegalovirus infection. No cognate antigen is known for these TCRs. TCRdb re-analysed the reads in MiXCR, keeping a single row per CDR3 protein. The table has about 570,000 distinct CDR3 sequences, roughly 42% seen once. The sequencing used cultured PBMCs, collected from culture after CMV antigen stimulation. The receptor source for this set is a human donor in good health (CMV status not recorded). Some clones in this sample may be carry-over from other donors' samples. Both conserved end residues are part of each CDR3. Fields, in order: V gene, CDR3 protein.

v_gene: TRBV4-3
CDR3aa: CASSQTLAGGPNTQYF

v_gene: TRBV7-2
CDR3aa: CASSPTVPRDSGNTIYF

v_gene: TRBV14
CDR3aa: CASSPSPLSTRTGAYGYTF

v_gene: TRBV7-2
CDR3aa: CASKLAGVGTGELFF

v_gene: TRBV18
CDR3aa: CASSPRSEGYYEQYF

v_gene: TRBV5-4
CDR3aa: CASSLAGVGGRTGELFF

v_gene: TRBV19
CDR3aa: CASSIGRNTEAFF

v_gene: TRBV12-3/TRBV12-4
CDR3aa: CASSLLGGSDTEAFF

v_gene: TRBV6-6
CDR3aa: CASRSTGTHEQYF

v_gene: TRBV7-9
CDR3aa: CASSPTGTSSYNEQFF

v_gene: TRBV30
CDR3aa: CAWSVRLAGGRDTQYF

v_gene: TRBV7-2
CDR3aa: CACSFLEREPGNEQFF

v_gene: TRBV20-1
CDR3aa: CSARQFRSYEQYF

v_gene: TRBV18
CDR3aa: CASSPLSGSYNEQFF

v_gene: TRBV11-2
CDR3aa: CASSSRLDGRTDTQYF

v_gene: TRBV7-2
CDR3aa: CASSFTRDNTGELFF

v_gene: TRBV19
CDR3aa: CASSISASSYEQYF

v_gene: TRBV7-6
CDR3aa: CASSWGVRGNEQFF

v_gene: TRBV6-1
CDR3aa: CASSRTGEQYF

v_gene: TRBV7-9
CDR3aa: CASSLPGTSGGYSYEQYF

v_gene: TRBV7-9
CDR3aa: CASNSLRRGQETQYF

v_gene: TRBV27
CDR3aa: CASSQDTRNTEAFF

v_gene: TRBV28
CDR3aa: CASSHRGPTDTQYF

v_gene: TRBV7-6
CDR3aa: CASSLRLAGGVYEQYF

v_gene: TRBV29-1
CDR3aa: CSASTAQETQYF

v_gene: TRBV19
CDR3aa: CASSMLRQGPSTDTQYF

v_gene: TRBV12-3/TRBV12-4
CDR3aa: CASSLLFLGTPNYGYTF

v_gene: TRBV6-2/TRBV6-3
CDR3aa: CASSLGLAGTYEQFF

v_gene: TRBV9
CDR3aa: CASSVVPQGTQYF

v_gene: TRBV6-2/TRBV6-3
CDR3aa: CASSPPVDRGGRGEQFF

v_gene: TRBV7-8
CDR3aa: CASGRGLTNEQFF

v_gene: TRBV5-6
CDR3aa: CASSLAGTGDGTEAFF

v_gene: TRBV6-5
CDR3aa: CASSPGGQEATEQYF

v_gene: TRBV6-1
CDR3aa: CASSERVAGVTDTQYF

v_gene: TRBV11-3
CDR3aa: CASSVSGTSGQETQYF

v_gene: TRBV19
CDR3aa: CASGVYSNQPQHF

v_gene: TRBV18
CDR3aa: CASSSLTGELFF

v_gene: TRBV7-9
CDR3aa: CASSLKEVEPQHF

v_gene: TRBV6-1
CDR3aa: CASSNPATGGAFF

v_gene: TRBV2
CDR3aa: CASNARGGLYEQYF

v_gene: TRBV7-2
CDR3aa: CASSPGVLGEQYF

v_gene: TRBV28
CDR3aa: CASSPSGGSSPLHF

v_gene: TRBV6-1
CDR3aa: CASSGQATTNEKLFF

v_gene: TRBV12-3/TRBV12-4
CDR3aa: CASSPEGNEKLFF

v_gene: TRBV7-2
CDR3aa: CASSTRSGFSTDTQYF

v_gene: TRBV18
CDR3aa: CASSQVSGTYEQYF

v_gene: TRBV28
CDR3aa: CASSLPGTAREKLFF

v_gene: TRBV2
CDR3aa: CASSEALRVLKTEAFF

v_gene: TRBV7-7
CDR3aa: CASSPRGGGAIGELFF

v_gene: TRBV27
CDR3aa: CASSSRGQGWYQPQHF

v_gene: TRBV7-9
CDR3aa: CACSFPRAGEANEQFF

v_gene: TRBV5-1
CDR3aa: CASRTGGLETQYF